Below, one T cell receptor beta chain is given with its context. The germline V gene encodes CDR1 SGHDT and CDR2 YYEEEE. The CDR3 runs 13 residues. The ends lost 2 bases at V and 4 bases at J; junction bases unmatched: 2. The data stem from a study of siplizumab effects on memory and regulatory T cells. Profiling relied on immunoSEQ multiplex PCR, and the TCRdb table lists in-frame clones only, not all of them. The table includes 50,000 or so clones, 90% to 95% detected once. The receptor's source is a human donor in good health. The specimen sequenced was CD8+ T cells sorted from blood. V and J are TRBV5-6 and TRBJ2-5, with TRBD2 matching 7 bases. Written as DNA, the CDR3 is TGTGCCAGCAGCTTTGGCGGGGGAGAGACCCAGTACTTC. This gives the protein CASSFGGGETQYF.